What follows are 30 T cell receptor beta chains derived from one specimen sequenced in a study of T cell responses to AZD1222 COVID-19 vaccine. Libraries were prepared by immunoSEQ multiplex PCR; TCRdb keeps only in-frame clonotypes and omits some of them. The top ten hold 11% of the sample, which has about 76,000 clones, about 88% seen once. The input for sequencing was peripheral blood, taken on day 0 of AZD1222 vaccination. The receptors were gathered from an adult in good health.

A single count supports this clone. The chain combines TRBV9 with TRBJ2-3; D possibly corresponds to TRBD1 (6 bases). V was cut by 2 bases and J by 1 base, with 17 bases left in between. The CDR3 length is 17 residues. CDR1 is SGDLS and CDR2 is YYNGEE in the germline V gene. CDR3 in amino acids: CASSVDPDSARTDTQYF. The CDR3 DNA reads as TGTGCCAGCAGCGTTGACCCGGACAGCGCCCGCACAGATACGCAGTATTTT. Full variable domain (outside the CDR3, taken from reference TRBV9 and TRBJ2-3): DSGVTQTPKHLITATGQRVTLRCSPRSGDLSVYWYQQSLDQGLQFLIQYYNGEERAKGNILERFSAQQFPDLHSELNLSSLELGDSALYFCASSVDPDSARTDTQYFGPGTRLTVL.

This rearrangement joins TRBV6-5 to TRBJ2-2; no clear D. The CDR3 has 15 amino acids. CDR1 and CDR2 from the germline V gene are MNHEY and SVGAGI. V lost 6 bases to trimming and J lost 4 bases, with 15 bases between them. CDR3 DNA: TGTGCCAGCAGCCCCATTATGCGTAGCACCGGGGAGCTGTTTTTT. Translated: CASSPIMRSTGELFF.

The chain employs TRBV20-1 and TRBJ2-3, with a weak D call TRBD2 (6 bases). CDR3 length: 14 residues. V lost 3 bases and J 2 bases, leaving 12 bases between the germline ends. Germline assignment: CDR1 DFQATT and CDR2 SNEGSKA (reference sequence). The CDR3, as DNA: TGCAGTGCTAGTGGGAGCGGGTACACAGATACGCAGTATTTT. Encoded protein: CSASGSGYTDTQYF.

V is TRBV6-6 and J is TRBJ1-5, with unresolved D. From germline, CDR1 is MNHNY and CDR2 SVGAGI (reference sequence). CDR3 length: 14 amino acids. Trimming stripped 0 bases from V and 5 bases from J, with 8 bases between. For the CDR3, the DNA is TGTGCCAGCAGTTACTCCGCGGGGTATCAGCCCCAGCATTTT. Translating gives CASSYSAGYQPQHF.

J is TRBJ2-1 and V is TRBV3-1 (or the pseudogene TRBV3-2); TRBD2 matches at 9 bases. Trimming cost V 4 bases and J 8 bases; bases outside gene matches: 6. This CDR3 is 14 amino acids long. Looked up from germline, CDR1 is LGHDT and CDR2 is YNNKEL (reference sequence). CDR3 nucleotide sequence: TGTGCCAGCAGCCTCCCCGGGACTAGCTATGAGCAGTTCTTC. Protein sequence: CASSLPGTSYEQFF.

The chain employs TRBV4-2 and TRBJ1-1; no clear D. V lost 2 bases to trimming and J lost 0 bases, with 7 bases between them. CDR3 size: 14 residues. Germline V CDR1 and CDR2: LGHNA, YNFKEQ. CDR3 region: CASSQNGMNTEAFF. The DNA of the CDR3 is TGTGCCAGCAGCCAAAACGGCATGAACACTGAAGCTTTCTTT.

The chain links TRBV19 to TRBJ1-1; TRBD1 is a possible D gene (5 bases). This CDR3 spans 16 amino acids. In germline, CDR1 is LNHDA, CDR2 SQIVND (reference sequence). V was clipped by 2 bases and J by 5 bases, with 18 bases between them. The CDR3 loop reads CASSISMVGGGTEAFF. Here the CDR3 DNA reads TGTGCCAGTAGTATAAGTATGGTTGGCGGGGGGACTGAAGCTTTCTTT.

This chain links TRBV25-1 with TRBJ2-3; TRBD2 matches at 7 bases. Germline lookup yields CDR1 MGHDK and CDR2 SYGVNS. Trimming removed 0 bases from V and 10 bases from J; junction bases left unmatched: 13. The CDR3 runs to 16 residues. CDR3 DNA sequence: TGTGCCAGCAGTGAATATTTTGCGGGAGCGCCCCATGCGCAGTATTTT. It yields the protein CASSEYFAGAPHAQYF.

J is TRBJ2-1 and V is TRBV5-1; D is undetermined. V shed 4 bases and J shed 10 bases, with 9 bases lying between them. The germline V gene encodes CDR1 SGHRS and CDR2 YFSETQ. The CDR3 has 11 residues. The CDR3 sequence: CASSRSREQFF. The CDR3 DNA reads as TGCGCCAGCAGCCGTTCTAGGGAGCAGTTCTTC.

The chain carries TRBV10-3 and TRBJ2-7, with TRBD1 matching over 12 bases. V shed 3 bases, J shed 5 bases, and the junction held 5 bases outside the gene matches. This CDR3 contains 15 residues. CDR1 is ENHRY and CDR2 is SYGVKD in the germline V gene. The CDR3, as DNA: TGTGCCATCAGTGACTCCGGGACAGGGGGCGACGAGCAGTACGTC. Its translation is CAISDSGTGGDEQYV.

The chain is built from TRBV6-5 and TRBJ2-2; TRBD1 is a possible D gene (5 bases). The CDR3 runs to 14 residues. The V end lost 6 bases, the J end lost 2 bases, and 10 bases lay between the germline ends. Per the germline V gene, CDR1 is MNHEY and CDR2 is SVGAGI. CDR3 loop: CASSPGHNTGELFF. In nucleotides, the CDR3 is TGTGCCAGCAGCCCCGGACATAACACCGGGGAGCTGTTTTTT.

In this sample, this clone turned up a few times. In nucleotides, the CDR3 is TGTGCCACCCGACAGCTGTATAGCAATCAGCCCCAGCATTTT. This translates into CATRQLYSNQPQHF. The chain combines TRBV28 with TRBJ1-5; possible D gene TRBD1, 5 bases. Germline CDR1 and CDR2: MDHEN and SYDVKM. The V end was cut by 10 bases, the J end by 0 bases, with 13 bases between. The CDR3 is 14 residues long.

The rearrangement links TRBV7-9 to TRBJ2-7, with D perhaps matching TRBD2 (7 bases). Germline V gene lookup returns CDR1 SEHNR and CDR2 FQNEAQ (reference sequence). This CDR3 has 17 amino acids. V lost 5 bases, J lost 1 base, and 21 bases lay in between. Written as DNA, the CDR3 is TGTGCCAGCAGCAAGCCCGGGGGCGGGGGCCGGTCCTACGAGCAGTACTTC. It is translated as CASSKPGGGGRSYEQYF.

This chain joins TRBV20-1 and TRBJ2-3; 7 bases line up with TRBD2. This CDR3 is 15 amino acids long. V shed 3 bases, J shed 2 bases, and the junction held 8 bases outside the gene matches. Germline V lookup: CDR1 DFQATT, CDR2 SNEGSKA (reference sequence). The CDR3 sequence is CSASLGGSYTDTQYF. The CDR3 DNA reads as TGCAGTGCTAGTCTCGGGGGGTCGTACACAGATACGCAGTATTTT.

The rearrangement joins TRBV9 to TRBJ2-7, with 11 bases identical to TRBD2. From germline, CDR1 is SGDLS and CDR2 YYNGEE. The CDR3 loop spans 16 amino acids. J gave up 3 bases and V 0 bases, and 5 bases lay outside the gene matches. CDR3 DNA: TGTGCCAGCAGCGTAGACGGACTAGCGGGTTTCTACGAGCAGTACTTC. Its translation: CASSVDGLAGFYEQYF.

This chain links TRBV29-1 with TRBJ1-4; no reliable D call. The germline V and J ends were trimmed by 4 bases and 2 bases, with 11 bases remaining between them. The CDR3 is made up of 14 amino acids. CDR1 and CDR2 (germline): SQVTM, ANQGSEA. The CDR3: CSVGAAQTNEKLFF. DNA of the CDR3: TGCAGCGTTGGTGCAGCACAGACTAATGAAAAACTGTTTTTT.

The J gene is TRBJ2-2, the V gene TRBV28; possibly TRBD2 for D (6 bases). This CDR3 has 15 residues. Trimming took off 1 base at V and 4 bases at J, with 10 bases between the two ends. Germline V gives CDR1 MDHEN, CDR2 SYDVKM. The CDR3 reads CASSLSGLPTGELFF. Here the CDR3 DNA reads TGTGCCAGCAGTTTATCGGGACTCCCCACCGGGGAGCTGTTTTTT.

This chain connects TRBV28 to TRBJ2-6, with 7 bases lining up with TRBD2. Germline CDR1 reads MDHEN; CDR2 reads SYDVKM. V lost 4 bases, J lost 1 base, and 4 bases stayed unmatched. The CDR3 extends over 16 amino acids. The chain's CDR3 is CASSSGAGSGANVLTF. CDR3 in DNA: TGTGCCAGCAGTTCTGGAGCGGGGTCTGGGGCCAACGTCCTGACTTTC.

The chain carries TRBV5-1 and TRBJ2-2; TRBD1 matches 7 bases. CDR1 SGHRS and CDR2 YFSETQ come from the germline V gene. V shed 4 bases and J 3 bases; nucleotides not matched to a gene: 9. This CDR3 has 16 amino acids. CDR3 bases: TGCGCCAGCAGCCCCCGAGGGGGCGTGGACACCGGGGAGCTGTTTTTT. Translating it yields CASSPRGGVDTGELFF.

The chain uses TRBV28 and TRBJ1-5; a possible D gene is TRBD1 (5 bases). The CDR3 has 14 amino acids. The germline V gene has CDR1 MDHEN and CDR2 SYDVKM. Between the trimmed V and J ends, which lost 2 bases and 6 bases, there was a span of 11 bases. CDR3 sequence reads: CASSLIGVSQPQHF. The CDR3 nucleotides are TGTGCCAGCAGTTTAATAGGGGTAAGTCAGCCCCAGCATTTT.

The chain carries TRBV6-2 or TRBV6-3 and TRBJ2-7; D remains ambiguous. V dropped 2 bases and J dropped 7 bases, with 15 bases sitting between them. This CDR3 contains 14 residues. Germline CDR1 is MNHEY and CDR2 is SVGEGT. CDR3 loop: CASSYGPLRDEQYV. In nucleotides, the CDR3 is TGTGCCAGCAGTTACGGTCCCCTGCGCGATGAGCAGTACGTC.

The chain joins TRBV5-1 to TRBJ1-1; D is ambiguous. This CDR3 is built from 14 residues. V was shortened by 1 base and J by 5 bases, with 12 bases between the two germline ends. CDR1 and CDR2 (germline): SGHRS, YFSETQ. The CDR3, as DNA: TGCGCCAGCAGCTTGTCCCCCCCGGGGACTGAAGCTTTCTTT. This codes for CASSLSPPGTEAFF.

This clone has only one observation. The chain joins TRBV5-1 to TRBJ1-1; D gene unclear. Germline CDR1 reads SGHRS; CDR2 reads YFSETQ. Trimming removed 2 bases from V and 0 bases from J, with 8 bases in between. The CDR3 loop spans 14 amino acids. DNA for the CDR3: TGCGCCAGCAGCTTAGACACGTTGAACACTGAAGCTTTCTTT. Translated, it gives CASSLDTLNTEAFF.

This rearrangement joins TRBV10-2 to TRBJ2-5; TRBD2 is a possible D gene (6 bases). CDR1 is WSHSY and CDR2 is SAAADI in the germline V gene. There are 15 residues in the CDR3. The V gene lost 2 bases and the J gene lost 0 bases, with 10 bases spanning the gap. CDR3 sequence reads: CASSEIPGDQETQYF. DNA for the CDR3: TGCGCCAGCAGTGAGATCCCGGGGGACCAAGAGACCCAGTACTTC.

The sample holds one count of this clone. The CDR3 region is CASSYSTGPGEAFF. The CDR3 DNA reads as TGTGCCAGCAGTTACTCGACCGGGCCAGGGGAAGCTTTCTTT. The V call is TRBV6-5, the J call TRBJ1-1; weak D call: TRBD1 (5 bases). V lost 0 bases, J lost 8 bases, and 13 bases lay in between. The germline V gene encodes CDR1 MNHEY and CDR2 SVGAGI. This CDR3 has 14 residues.

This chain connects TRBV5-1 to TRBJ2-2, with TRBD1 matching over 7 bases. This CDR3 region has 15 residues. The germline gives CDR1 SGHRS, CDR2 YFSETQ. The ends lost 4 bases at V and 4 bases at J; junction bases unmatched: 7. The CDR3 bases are TGCGCCAGCAGCCCTGGGGGACAGAGCACCGGGGAGCTGTTTTTT. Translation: CASSPGGQSTGELFF.

Here the CDR3 reads CASSRQGSVLDGYTF. DNA for the CDR3: TGTGCCAGTAGCCGACAGGGTTCAGTACTAGACGGCTACACCTTC. V is TRBV19 and J is TRBJ1-2, with 7 bases identical to TRBD1. Trimming cost V 6 bases and J 8 bases; bases outside gene matches: 15. CDR1 and CDR2 (germline): LNHDA, SQIVND (reference sequence). The CDR3 spans 15 residues.

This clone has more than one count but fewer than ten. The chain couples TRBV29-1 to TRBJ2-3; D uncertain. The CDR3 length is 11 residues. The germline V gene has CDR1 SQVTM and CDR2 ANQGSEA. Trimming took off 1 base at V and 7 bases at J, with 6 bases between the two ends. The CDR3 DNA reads TGCAGCGTTGAAGCCGCTTATACGCAGTATTTT. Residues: CSVEAAYTQYF.

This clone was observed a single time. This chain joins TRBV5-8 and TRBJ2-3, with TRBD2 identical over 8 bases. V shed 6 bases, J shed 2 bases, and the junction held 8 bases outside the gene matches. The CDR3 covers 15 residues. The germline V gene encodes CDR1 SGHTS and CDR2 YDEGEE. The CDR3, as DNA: TGTGCCAGCACCCCTAGCGGGTCATACACAGATACGCAGTATTTT. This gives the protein CASTPSGSYTDTQYF.

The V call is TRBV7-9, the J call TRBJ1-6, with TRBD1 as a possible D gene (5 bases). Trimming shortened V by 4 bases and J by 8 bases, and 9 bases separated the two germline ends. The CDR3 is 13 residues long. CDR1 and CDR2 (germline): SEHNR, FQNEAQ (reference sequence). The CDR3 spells CASSSDTYSPLHF. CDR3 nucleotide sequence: TGTGCCAGCAGCTCGGACACTTATTCACCCCTCCACTTT.